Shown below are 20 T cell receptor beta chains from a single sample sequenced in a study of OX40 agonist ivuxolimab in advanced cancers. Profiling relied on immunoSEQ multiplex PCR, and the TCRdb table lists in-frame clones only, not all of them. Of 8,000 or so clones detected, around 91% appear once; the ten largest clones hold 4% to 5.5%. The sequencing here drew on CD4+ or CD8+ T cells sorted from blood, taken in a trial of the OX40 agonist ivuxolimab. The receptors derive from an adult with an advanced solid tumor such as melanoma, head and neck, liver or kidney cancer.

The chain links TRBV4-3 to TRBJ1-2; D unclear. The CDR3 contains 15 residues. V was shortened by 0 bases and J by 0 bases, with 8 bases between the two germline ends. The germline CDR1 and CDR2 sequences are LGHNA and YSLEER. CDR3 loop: CASSQEARANYGYTF. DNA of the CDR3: TGCGCCAGCAGCCAAGAGGCAAGAGCTAACTATGGCTACACCTTC.

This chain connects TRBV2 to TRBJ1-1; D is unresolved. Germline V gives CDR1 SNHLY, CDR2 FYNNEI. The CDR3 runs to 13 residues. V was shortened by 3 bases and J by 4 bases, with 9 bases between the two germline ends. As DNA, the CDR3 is TGTGCCAGCAGTGAGGGTGTGGGCACTGAAGCTTTCTTT. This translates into CASSEGVGTEAFF.

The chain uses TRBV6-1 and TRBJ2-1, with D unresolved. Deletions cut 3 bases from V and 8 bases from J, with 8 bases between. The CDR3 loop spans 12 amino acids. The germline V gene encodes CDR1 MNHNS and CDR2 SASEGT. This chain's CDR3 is CASSEVGYEQFF. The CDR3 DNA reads TGTGCCAGCAGTGAGGTTGGGTATGAGCAGTTCTTC.

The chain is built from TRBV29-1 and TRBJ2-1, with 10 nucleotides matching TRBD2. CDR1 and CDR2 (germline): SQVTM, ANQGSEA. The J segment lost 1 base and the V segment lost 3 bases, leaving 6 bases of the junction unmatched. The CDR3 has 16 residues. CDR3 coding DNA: TGCAGCGTTGATGGGCATAGCGGGAGGTCCTACAATGAGCAGTTCTTC. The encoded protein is CSVDGHSGRSYNEQFF.

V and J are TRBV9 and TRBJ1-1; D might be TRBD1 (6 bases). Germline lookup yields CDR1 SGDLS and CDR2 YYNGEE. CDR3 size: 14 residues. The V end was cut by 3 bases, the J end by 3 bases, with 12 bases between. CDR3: CASSGTGSDTEAFF. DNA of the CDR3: TGTGCCAGCAGCGGTACAGGGTCGGACACTGAAGCTTTCTTT.

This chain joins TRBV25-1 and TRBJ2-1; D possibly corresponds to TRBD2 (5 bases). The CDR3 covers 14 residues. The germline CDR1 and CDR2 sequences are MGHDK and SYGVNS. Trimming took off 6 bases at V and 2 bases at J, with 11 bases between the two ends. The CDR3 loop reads CASRGLSPYNEQFF. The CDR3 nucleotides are TGTGCCAGCAGAGGACTCTCGCCCTACAATGAGCAGTTCTTC.

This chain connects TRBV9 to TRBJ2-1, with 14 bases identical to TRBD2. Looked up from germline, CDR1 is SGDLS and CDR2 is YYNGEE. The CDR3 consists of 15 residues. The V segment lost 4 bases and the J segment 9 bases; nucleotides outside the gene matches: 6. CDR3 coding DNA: TGTGCCAGCAGCTCCGGGACTAGCGGGAGTGGTGAGCAGTTCTTC. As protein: CASSSGTSGSGEQFF.

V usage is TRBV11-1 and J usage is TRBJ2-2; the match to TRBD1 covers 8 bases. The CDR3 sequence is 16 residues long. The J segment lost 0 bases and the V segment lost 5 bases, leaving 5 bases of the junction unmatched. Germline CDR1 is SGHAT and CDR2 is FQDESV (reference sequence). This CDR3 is CASSPHRGSNTGELFF. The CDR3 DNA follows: TGTGCCAGCAGCCCCCACAGGGGGTCGAACACCGGGGAGCTGTTTTTT. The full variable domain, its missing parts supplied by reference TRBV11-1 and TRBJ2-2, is EAEVAQSPRYKITEKSQAVAFWCDPISGHATLYWYRQILGQGPELLVQFQDESVVDDSQLPKDRFSAERLKGVDSTLKIQPAELGDSAMYLCASSPHRGSNTGELFFGEGSRLTVL.

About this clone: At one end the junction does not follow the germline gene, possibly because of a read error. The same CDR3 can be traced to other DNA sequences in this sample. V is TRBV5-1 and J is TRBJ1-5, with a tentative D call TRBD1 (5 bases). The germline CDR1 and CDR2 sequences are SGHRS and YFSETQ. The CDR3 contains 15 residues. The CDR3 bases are TGTGCCAGCAGCTTGGATCTCCGGGGGAATCAGCCCCAGCATTTT. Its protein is CASSLDLRGNQPQHF.

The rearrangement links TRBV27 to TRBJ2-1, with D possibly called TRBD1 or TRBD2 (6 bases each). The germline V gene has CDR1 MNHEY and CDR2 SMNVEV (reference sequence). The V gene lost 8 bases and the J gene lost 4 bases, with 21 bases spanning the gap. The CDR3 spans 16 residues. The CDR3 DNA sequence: TGTGCCAGCGACCAAAGGACGGGGGCCAAGTACAATGAGCAGTTCTTC. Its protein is CASDQRTGAKYNEQFF.

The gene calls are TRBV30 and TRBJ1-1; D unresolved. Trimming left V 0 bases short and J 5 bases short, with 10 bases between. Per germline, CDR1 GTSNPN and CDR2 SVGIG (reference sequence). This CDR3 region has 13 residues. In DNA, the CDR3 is TGTGCCTGGAGTGTCATATGGGGAACTGAAGCTTTCTTT. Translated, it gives CAWSVIWGTEAFF.

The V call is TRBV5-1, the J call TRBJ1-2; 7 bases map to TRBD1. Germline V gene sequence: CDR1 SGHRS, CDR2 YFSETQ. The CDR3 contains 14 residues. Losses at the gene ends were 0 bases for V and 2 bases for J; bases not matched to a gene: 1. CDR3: CASSLAGGNYGYTF. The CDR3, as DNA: TGCGCCAGCAGCTTGGCAGGGGGGAACTATGGCTACACCTTC.

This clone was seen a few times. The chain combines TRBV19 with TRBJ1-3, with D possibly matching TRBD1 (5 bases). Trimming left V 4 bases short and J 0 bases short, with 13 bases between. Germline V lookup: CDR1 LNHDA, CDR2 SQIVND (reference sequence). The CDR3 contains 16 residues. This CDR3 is CASSSPGRTSGNTIYF. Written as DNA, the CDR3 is TGTGCCAGTAGTAGTCCGGGACGGACCTCTGGAAACACCATATATTTT.

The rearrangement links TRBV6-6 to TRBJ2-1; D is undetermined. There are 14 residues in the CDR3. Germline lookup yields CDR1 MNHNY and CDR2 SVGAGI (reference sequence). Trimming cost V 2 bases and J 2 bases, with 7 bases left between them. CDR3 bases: TGTGCCAGCAGTTACGGGCTAGCCTACAATGAGCAGTTCTTC. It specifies CASSYGLAYNEQFF.

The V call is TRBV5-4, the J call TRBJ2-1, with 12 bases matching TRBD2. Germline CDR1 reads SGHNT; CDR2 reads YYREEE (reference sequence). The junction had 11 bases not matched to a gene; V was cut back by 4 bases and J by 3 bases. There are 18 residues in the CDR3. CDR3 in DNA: TGTGCCAGCAGCCCATCTAGCGGGAGGGGTCCTTACTACAATGAGCAGTTCTTC. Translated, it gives CASSPSSGRGPYYNEQFF.

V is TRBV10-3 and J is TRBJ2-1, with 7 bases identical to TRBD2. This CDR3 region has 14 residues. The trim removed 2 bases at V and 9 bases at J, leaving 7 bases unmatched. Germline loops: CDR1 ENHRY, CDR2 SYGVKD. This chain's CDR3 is CAISEASGPLEQFF. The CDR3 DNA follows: TGTGCCATCAGTGAGGCTAGCGGACCCCTTGAGCAGTTCTTC.

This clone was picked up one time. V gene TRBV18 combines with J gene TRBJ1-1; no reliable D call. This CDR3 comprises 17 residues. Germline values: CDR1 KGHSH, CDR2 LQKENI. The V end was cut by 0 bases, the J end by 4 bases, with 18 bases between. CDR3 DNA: TGTGCCAGCTCACCACCAGTCGAGGGTACCATGGTCACTGAAGCTTTCTTT. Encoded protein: CASSPPVEGTMVTEAFF. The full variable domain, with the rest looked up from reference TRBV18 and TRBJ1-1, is NAGVMQNPRHLVRRRGQEARLRCSPMKGHSHVYWYRQLPEEGLKFMVYLQKENIIDESGMPKERFSAEFPKEGPSILRIQQVVRGDSAAYFCASSPPVEGTMVTEAFFGQGTRLTVV.

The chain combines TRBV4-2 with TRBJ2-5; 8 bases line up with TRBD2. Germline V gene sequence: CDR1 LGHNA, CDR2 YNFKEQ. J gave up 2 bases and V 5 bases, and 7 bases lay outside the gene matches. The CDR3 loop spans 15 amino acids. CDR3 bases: TGTGCCAGCAGCAACCGGGGGGGCATACAAGAGACCCAGTACTTC. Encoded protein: CASSNRGGIQETQYF.

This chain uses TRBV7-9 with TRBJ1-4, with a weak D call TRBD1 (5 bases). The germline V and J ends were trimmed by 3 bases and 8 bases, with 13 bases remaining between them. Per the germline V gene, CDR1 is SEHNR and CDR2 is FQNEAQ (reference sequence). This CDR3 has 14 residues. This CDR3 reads CASSFYRDEEKLFF. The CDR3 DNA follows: TGTGCCAGCAGCTTTTACCGGGACGAAGAAAAACTGTTTTTT.

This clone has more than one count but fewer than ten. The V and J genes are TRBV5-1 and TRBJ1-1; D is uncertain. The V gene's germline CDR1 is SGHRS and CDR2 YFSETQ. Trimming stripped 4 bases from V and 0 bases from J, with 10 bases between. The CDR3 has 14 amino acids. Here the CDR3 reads CASSHYKMNTEAFF. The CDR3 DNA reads TGCGCCAGCAGCCACTATAAGATGAACACTGAAGCTTTCTTT.